This T cell receptor beta chain was found in a study of T-cell memory formation after mild COVID-19. Study details: Largely donor-specific TCR clusters were found. Regarding the study as a whole: Memory sampled before infection contained some responding clones, suggesting cross-reactive memory joined.

UMIs and sample barcodes were carried by the TCR alpha and TCR beta cDNA libraries that 5'RACE produced using constant-segment primers. TCRdb re-called the 5' RACE reads through MiXCR, storing one row per CDR3 protein. Altogether 65,000 to 90,000 distinct CDR3 sequences are present, about 13% being singletons, with the ten largest covering around two fifths. Concerning this clonotype: Antigen specificity is unknown.

CDR1 is SEHNR and CDR2 is FQNEAQ in the germline V gene (reference sequence). Deletions cut 1 base from V and 11 bases from J, with 14 bases between. This CDR3 is built from 13 residues. This receptor was identified in a man aged 18 to 29 who had mild COVID-19 (a few samples of this study predate the infection). Cell type and time point are not known. This rearrangement joins TRBV7-9 to TRBJ1-1; D uncertain. Input material: PBMCs or a T cell subset sorted from them (not recorded which). The CDR3 DNA reads as TGTGCCAGCAGCTTAGTCGACCTCGAAGGGGCTTTCTTT. This gives the protein CASSLVDLEGAFF.